The 24 T cell receptor beta chains given below trace back to one sample, sequenced in a study of cytomegalovirus exposure and HLA in healthy donors. Produced via immunoSEQ multiplex PCR; TCRdb's table is partial and in-frame only. The sample consists of 100,000 to 150,000 clones, 75% to 90% of them appearing once. Sequenced input: PBMCs. The receptors shown here come from a young woman in good health and CMV-seronegative.

This clone has a handful of counts. The V gene is TRBV5-1, the J gene TRBJ1-1, with 8 bases that match TRBD1. V shed 4 bases, J shed 0 bases, and the junction held 5 bases outside the gene matches. The CDR3 consists of 15 residues. CDR1 and CDR2 (germline): SGHRS, YFSETQ. The CDR3 sequence: CASSQGQGLNTEAFF. For the CDR3, the DNA is TGCGCCAGCAGCCAAGGACAGGGTTTGAACACTGAAGCTTTCTTT.

CDR3 bases: TGCGCCAGTACGCTTGGAGGCGCTGAAGCTTTCTTT. Its protein is CASTLGGAEAFF. J is TRBJ1-1 and V is TRBV5-1, with D uncertain. The CDR3 totals 12 residues. V was cut by 8 bases and J by 6 bases, with 14 bases left in between. Germline values: CDR1 SGHRS, CDR2 YFSETQ.

The rearrangement joins TRBV6-5 to TRBJ1-1; D not resolved. The CDR3 length is 14 residues. Deletions cut 2 bases from V and 0 bases from J, with 7 bases between. Germline V CDR1 and CDR2: MNHEY, SVGAGI. The CDR3 coding sequence is TGTGCCAGCAGTTACGCTAGCTTGAACACTGAAGCTTTCTTT. Amino acid sequence: CASSYASLNTEAFF.

The CDR3 nucleotides read TGTGCCAGCTCAGCAGAACCGGGAAGTGGCAATTCACCCCTCCACTTT. Protein sequence: CASSAEPGSGNSPLHF. The chain uses TRBV18 and TRBJ1-6; the D is unclear. Germline V lookup: CDR1 KGHSH, CDR2 LQKENI. The V end lost 5 bases, the J end lost 7 bases, and 18 bases lay between the germline ends. CDR3 length: 16 residues.

The CDR3 sequence: CASSALAEQETQYF. In nucleotides, the CDR3 is TGTGCCAGCAGTGCACTAGCGGAACAAGAGACCCAGTACTTC. The rearrangement uses TRBV2 and TRBJ2-5, with TRBD2 matching over 8 bases. Germline V gene lookup returns CDR1 SNHLY and CDR2 FYNNEI. Trimming removed 4 bases from V and 2 bases from J; junction bases left unmatched: 3. The CDR3 loop spans 14 amino acids.

V usage is TRBV6-5 and J usage is TRBJ1-5, with D unresolved. Germline CDR1 reads MNHEY; CDR2 reads SVGAGI. The CDR3 is 14 amino acids. V lost 7 bases and J lost 3, with 13 bases in between. The CDR3 DNA follows: TGTGCCAGCAACCGGGTTGGAGACAATCAGCCCCAGCATTTT. This gives the protein CASNRVGDNQPQHF.

The V gene is TRBV25-1, the J gene TRBJ1-2, with 8 bases fitting TRBD1. This CDR3 is 14 amino acids long. The V segment lost 1 base and the J segment 6 bases; nucleotides outside the gene matches: 4. Germline lookup yields CDR1 MGHDK and CDR2 SYGVNS. CDR3 nucleotides: TGTGCCAGCAGTGAATCGGGCAGGGGGCATGGCTACACCTTC. Amino acids: CASSESGRGHGYTF.

The J gene is TRBJ2-7, the V gene TRBV10-3; a weak D match, TRBD1 (6 bases). The CDR3 is 13 amino acids. Trimming took 6 bases from V and 4 from J, leaving 13 bases between them. Germline V lookup: CDR1 ENHRY, CDR2 SYGVKD. Here the CDR3 DNA reads TGTGCCATCAGGAGGGAGACAGGATACGAGCAGTACTTC. This gives the protein CAIRRETGYEQYF.

This clone has just a few counts. CDR3 bases: TGTGCCAGCAGCCGTGTGAGCAATCAGCCCCAGCATTTT. It specifies CASSRVSNQPQHF. The chain has TRBV7-8 and TRBJ1-5; D is unclear. CDR3 length equals 13 residues. Trimming shortened V by 5 bases and J by 1 base, and 6 bases separated the two germline ends. Per germline, CDR1 SGHVS and CDR2 FQNEAQ.

The chain is built from TRBV19 and TRBJ1-2, with 7 bases matching TRBD1. The CDR3 extends over 12 amino acids. V lost 6 bases, J lost 8 bases, and 6 bases stayed unmatched. Looked up from germline, CDR1 is LNHDA and CDR2 is SQIVND (reference sequence). The CDR3 region is CASRGGPEGYTF. The DNA of the CDR3 is TGTGCCAGTAGAGGGGGCCCGGAGGGCTACACCTTC.

V is TRBV9 and J is TRBJ2-2; TRBD2 might be the D (7 bases). The CDR3 is 16 residues long. Germline V gene sequence: CDR1 SGDLS, CDR2 YYNGEE. Trimming stripped 4 bases from V and 4 bases from J, with 17 bases between. The CDR3 sequence is CASSSKGGRITGELFF. The CDR3 DNA reads as TGTGCCAGCAGCTCTAAGGGGGGGCGGATCACCGGGGAGCTGTTTTTT.

The gene calls are TRBV6-1 and TRBJ2-7; the match to TRBD2 covers 7 bases. The CDR3 is made up of 15 amino acids. In germline, CDR1 is MNHNS, CDR2 SASEGT. Losses at the gene ends were 8 bases for V and 0 bases for J; bases not matched to a gene: 10. The CDR3 nucleotides read TGTGCCAGCTCTCCCCGGGAGGTTAGCTCCTACGAGCAGTACTTC. This encodes CASSPREVSSYEQYF.

The chain carries TRBV10-3 and TRBJ2-5; 7 positions match TRBD2. Trimming cost V 3 bases and J 1 base; bases outside gene matches: 8. Germline V CDR1 and CDR2: ENHRY, SYGVKD. The CDR3 has 16 residues. CDR3 amino acids: CAISDRSGARQETQYF. The CDR3 nucleotides are TGTGCCATCAGTGACCGCAGCGGGGCCCGCCAAGAGACCCAGTACTTC.

This chain uses TRBV27 with TRBJ1-4; no clear D. CDR1 and CDR2 (germline): MNHEY, SMNVEV (reference sequence). The CDR3 is made up of 15 amino acids. V lost 8 bases to trimming and J lost 5 bases, with 18 bases between them. In nucleotides, the CDR3 is TGTGCCAGCCGCATCTTGGGCAGCCAAAATGAAAAACTGTTTTTT. Amino acids: CASRILGSQNEKLFF.

The chain couples TRBV10-3 to TRBJ1-3, with TRBD1 matching 7 bases. V lost 6 bases, J lost 2 bases, and 7 bases stayed unmatched. The CDR3 extends over 15 amino acids. In germline, CDR1 is ENHRY, CDR2 SYGVKD. The CDR3 protein is CAIRATGRTGNTIYF. The CDR3 DNA reads TGTGCCATCAGGGCGACAGGGCGGACTGGAAACACCATATATTTT.

The chain uses TRBV9 and TRBJ2-7; 7 bases align to TRBD1. The CDR3 totals 14 residues. Per the germline V gene, CDR1 is SGDLS and CDR2 is YYNGEE. V was clipped by 3 bases and J by 4 bases; unmatched bases: 7. This CDR3 is CASSEGNRGYEQYF. CDR3 coding DNA: TGTGCCAGCAGCGAAGGTAACAGGGGATACGAGCAGTACTTC.

V usage is TRBV19 and J usage is TRBJ1-5; 9 bases are shared with TRBD1. The length of the CDR3 is 14 residues. Germline-derived CDR1 and CDR2 are LNHDA and SQIVND (reference sequence). Trimming took 7 bases from V and 6 from J; bases not matched to a gene: 7. The CDR3 here is CASTGDRVRQPQHF. The CDR3 DNA reads as TGTGCCAGTACCGGGGACAGGGTGCGTCAGCCCCAGCATTTT.

This chain joins TRBV18 and TRBJ1-5; the D gene is possibly TRBD1 (6 bases). The germline V gene has CDR1 KGHSH and CDR2 LQKENI. The CDR3 totals 14 residues. Trimming took 5 bases from V and 8 from J, leaving 16 bases between them. CDR3 sequence (DNA): TGTGCCAGCTCATCGAACCAGGGGAATGAGCCCCAGCATTTT. It is translated as CASSSNQGNEPQHF.

This clone was detected a few times. The gene calls are TRBV7-3 and TRBJ1-1; 11 bases fit TRBD1. The CDR3 has 17 amino acids. The germline CDR1 and CDR2 sequences are SGHTA and FQGTGA. With V trimmed by 3 bases and J by 6 bases, 12 bases remained unmatched. The CDR3 DNA reads as TGTGCCAGCAGCTTCCGCACCCGTGGACAGGGGGCTTCTGAAGCTTTCTTT. This translates into CASSFRTRGQGASEAFF.

The chain recombines TRBV19 with TRBJ1-5; no reliable D call. The germline V gene encodes CDR1 LNHDA and CDR2 SQIVND (reference sequence). The CDR3 is 15 amino acids. V lost 3 bases and J lost 2, with 11 bases in between. CDR3: CASSMGWRGNQPQHF. The CDR3 bases are TGTGCCAGTAGTATGGGTTGGAGGGGCAATCAGCCCCAGCATTTT.

The chain combines TRBV5-1 with TRBJ1-1; perhaps TRBD1 as D (5 bases). CDR3 length: 15 amino acids. Germline V gene data show CDR1 as SGHRS and CDR2 as YFSETQ. Trimming cost V 0 bases and J 4 bases, with 13 bases left between them. The CDR3: CASSLAGFRVTEAFF. The CDR3 DNA is TGCGCCAGCAGCTTGGCAGGGTTCAGGGTCACTGAAGCTTTCTTT.

The chain uses TRBV6-6 and TRBJ1-1; possible D gene TRBD1, 6 bases. This CDR3 comprises 13 residues. V was pared by 6 bases and J by 1 base, with 9 bases between. Germline V CDR1 and CDR2: MNHNY, SVGAGI (reference sequence). CDR3 bases: TGTGCCAGCAGGGGGGACAAGAACACTGAAGCTTTCTTT. It codes for CASRGDKNTEAFF.

This sequence joins TRBV6-1 and TRBJ1-5; 9 positions agree with TRBD1. Germline loops: CDR1 MNHNS, CDR2 SASEGT. Trimming cost V 4 bases and J 1 base; bases outside gene matches: 2. The CDR3 is made up of 15 amino acids. CDR3 in amino acids: CASSGDRVSNQPQHF. The CDR3, as DNA: TGTGCCAGCAGTGGGGACAGGGTGAGCAATCAGCCCCAGCATTTT.

This sequence joins TRBV5-1 and TRBJ2-5; TRBD2 aligns across 14 bases. The trim removed 3 bases at V and 0 bases at J, leaving 4 bases unmatched. Germline V CDR1 and CDR2: SGHRS, YFSETQ. This CDR3 is built from 17 residues. The CDR3 DNA sequence: TGCGCCAGCAGCTCGGGACTAGCGGGGGTGTACCAAGAGACCCAGTACTTC. This gives the protein CASSSGLAGVYQETQYF.